The following is a T cell receptor (beta chain) sequence with its context. Antigen specificity is unknown. These data belong to a study of early T cells in non-severe SARS-CoV-2 infection. General study points: Sequences matched to VDJdb favored anti-spike CD8 responses, while private and CD4 specificities were missed.

MiXCR, run by TCRdb on the 5' RACE reads, gives a single entry per CDR3 protein. The sample shows 30,000 to 45,000 distinct CDR3 sequences, more than 4% of them seen only once. This CDR3 comprises 18 residues. Germline assignment: CDR1 SGHAT and CDR2 FQNNGV. V lost 2 bases and J 2 bases, leaving 20 bases between the germline ends. Sequences were obtained from whole blood. The chain combines TRBV11-2 with TRBJ2-3; D is possibly TRBD2 (5 bases). This sequence originates from an adult who was a healthcare worker with PCR-confirmed SARS-CoV-2 infection or an uninfected control (not recorded which). The CDR3 loop is CASSLSSAGHLLTDTQYF. Written as DNA, the CDR3 is TGTGCCAGCAGCTTATCCTCGGCGGGTCACCTTCTCACAGATACGCAGTATTTT.